The T cell receptor (beta chain) described here comes from a study of T cell responses to AZD1222 COVID-19 vaccine. Study-level results: Seropositive at baseline were only six AZD1222 recipients. Most donors were white British, females outnumbered males, and clonal diversity was possibly underestimated. Repertoire sampling happened only post peak T cell response.

Germline V gene data show CDR1 as MNHEY and CDR2 as SVGEGT. With 4 bases clipped from V and 6 bases from J, the junction kept 8 bases outside the gene matches. CDR3 size: 16 residues. A note on this clone: Its antigen is not identified.

Sequencing was performed with immunoSEQ multiplex PCR; in TCRdb, only in-frame clones are kept and a portion is missing. The sample has tens of thousands of clones, about 88% seen once. Doses given second, at about 4 or about 12 weeks, were pooled. The TCR comes from an adult who received the AZD1222 COVID-19 vaccine. The input for sequencing was peripheral blood, taken 28 days after the second AZD1222 dose. The V gene is TRBV6-2 or TRBV6-3, the J gene TRBJ2-1; 11 bases are a match to TRBD2. The CDR3 is CASSSPRTSGSNEQFF. CDR3 nucleotides: TGTGCCAGCAGTTCCCCAAGAACTAGCGGGAGCAATGAGCAGTTCTTC.